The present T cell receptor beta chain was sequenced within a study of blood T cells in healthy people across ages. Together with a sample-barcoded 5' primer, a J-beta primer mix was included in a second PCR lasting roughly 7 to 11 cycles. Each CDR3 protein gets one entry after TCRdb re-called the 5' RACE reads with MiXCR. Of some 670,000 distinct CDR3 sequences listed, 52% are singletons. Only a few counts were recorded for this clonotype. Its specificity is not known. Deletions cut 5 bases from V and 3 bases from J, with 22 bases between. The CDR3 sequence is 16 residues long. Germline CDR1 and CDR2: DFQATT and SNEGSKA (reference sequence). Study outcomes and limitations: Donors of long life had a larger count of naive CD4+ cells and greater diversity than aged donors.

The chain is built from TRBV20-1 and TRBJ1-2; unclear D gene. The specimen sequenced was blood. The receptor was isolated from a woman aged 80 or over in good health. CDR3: CSADKDPLSNYYGYTF. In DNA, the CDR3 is TGCAGTGCTGACAAGGACCCCCTATCGAACTACTATGGCTACACCTTC.